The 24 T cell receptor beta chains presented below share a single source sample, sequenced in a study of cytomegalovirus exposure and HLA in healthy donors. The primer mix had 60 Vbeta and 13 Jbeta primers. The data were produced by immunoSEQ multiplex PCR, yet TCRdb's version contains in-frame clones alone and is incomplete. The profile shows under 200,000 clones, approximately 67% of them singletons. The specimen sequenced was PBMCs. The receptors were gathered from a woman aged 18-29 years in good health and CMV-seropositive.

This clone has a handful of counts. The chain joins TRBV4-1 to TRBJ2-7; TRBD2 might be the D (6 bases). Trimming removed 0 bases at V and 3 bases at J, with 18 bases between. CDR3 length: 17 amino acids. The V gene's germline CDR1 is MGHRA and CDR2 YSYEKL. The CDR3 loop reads CASSQDPPGDHIYEQYF. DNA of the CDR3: TGCGCCAGCAGCCAAGATCCGCCGGGGGACCACATCTACGAGCAGTACTTC.

The CDR3 sequence: CASSTGGLREQYF. The CDR3 DNA reads TGTGCCAGTTCGACAGGGGGCCTTCGCGAGCAGTACTTC. The chain links TRBV5-4 to TRBJ2-7; 10 bases line up with TRBD1. The V gene's germline CDR1 is SGHNT and CDR2 YYREEE (reference sequence). The CDR3 spans 13 residues. J gave up 6 bases and V 8 bases, and 8 bases lay outside the gene matches.

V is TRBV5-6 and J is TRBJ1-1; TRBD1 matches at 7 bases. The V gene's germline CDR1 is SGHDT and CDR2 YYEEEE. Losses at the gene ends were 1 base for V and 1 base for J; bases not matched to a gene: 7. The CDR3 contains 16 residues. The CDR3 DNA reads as TGTGCCAGCAGCTTGTCCCGGGACAGTAGGAACACTGAAGCTTTCTTT. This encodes CASSLSRDSRNTEAFF.

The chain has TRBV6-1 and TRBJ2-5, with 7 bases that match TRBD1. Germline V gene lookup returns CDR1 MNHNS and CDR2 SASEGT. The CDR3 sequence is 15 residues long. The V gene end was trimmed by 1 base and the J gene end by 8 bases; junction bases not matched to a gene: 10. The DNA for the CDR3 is TGTGCCAGCAGTGAAGGGCTGGGGGACAGTGCAACCCAGTACTTC. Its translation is CASSEGLGDSATQYF.

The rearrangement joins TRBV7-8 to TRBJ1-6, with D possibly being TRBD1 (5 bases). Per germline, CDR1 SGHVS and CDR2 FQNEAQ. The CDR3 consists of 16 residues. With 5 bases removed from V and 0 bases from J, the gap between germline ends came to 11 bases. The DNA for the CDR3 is TGTGCCAGCAGCCTTGAAGGGGCCTCCTATAATTCACCCCTCCACTTT. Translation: CASSLEGASYNSPLHF.

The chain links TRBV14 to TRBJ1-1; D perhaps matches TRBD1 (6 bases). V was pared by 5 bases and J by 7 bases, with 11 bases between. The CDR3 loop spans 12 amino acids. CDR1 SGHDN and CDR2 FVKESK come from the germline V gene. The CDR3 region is CASSTRTDEAFF. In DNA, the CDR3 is TGTGCCAGCAGCACTCGGACAGATGAAGCTTTCTTT.

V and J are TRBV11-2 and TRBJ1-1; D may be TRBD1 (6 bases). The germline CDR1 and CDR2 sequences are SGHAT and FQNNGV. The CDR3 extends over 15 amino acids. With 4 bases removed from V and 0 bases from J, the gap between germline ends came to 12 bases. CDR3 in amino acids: CASSSNRALNTEAFF. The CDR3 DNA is TGTGCCAGCAGCTCCAACAGGGCCTTGAACACTGAAGCTTTCTTT.

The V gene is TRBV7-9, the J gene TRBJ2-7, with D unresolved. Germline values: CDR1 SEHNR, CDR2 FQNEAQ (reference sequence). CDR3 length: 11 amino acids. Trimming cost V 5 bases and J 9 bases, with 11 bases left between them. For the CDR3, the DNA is TGTGCCAGCAGCCAAAACCTCGGGCAGTACTTC. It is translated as CASSQNLGQYF.

The CDR3: CASSLTVTGELFF. The CDR3 DNA reads TGTGCCAGCAGCTTAACCGTCACCGGGGAGCTGTTTTTT. The gene calls are TRBV7-3 and TRBJ2-2, with D uncertain. The CDR3 has 13 residues. Germline V gives CDR1 SGHTA, CDR2 FQGTGA. Trimming shortened V by 0 bases and J by 4 bases, and 3 bases separated the two germline ends.

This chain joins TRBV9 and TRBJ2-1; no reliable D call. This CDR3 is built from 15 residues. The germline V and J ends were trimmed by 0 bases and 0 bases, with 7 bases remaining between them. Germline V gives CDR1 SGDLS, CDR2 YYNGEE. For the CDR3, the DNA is TGTGCCAGCAGCGTAGGGTCGAGCTCCTACAATGAGCAGTTCTTC. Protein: CASSVGSSSYNEQFF.

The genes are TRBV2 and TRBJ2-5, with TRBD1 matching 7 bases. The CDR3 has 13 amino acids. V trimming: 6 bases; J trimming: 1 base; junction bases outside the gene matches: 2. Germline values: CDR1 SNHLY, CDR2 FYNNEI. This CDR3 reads CASRRDSQETQYF. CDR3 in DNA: TGTGCCAGCAGAAGGGACAGCCAAGAGACCCAGTACTTC.

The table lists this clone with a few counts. In DNA form, the CDR3 reads TGTGCCAGCAGCCCCGGGACTAGCGGGGGCGGTAGATTAGAGACCCAGTACTTC. Translating gives CASSPGTSGGGRLETQYF. The chain combines TRBV9 with TRBJ2-5, with 14 bases lining up with TRBD2. With 4 bases clipped from V and 4 bases from J, the junction kept 12 bases outside the gene matches. Germline values: CDR1 SGDLS, CDR2 YYNGEE. The CDR3 is 18 residues long.

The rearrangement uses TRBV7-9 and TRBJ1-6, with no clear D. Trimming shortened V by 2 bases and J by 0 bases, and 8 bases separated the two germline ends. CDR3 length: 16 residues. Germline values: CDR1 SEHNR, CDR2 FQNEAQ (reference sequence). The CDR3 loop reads CASSLQPSSYNSPLHF. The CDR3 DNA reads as TGTGCCAGCAGCTTACAACCTAGCTCCTATAATTCACCCCTCCACTTT. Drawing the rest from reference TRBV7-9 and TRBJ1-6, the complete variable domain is DTGVSQNPRHKITKRGQNVTFRCDPISEHNRLYWYRQTLGQGPEFLTYFQNEAQLEKSRLLSDRFSAERPKGSFSTLEIQRTEQGDSAMYLCASSLQPSSYNSPLHFGNGTRLTVT.

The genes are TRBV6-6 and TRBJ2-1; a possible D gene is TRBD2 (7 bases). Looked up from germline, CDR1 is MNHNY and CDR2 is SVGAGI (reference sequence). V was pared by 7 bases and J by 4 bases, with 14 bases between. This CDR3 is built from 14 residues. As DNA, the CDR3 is TGTGCCAGCACGGCGGGGGCAACTTACAATGAGCAGTTCTTC. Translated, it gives CASTAGATYNEQFF.

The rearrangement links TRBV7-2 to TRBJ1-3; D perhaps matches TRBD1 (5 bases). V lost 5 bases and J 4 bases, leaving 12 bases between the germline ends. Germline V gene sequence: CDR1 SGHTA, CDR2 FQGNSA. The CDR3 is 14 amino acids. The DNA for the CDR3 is TGTGCCAGCAGCCAGTCCGGGGGGGGAAACACCATATATTTT. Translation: CASSQSGGGNTIYF. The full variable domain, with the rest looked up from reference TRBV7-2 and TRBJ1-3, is GAGVSQSPSNKVTEKGKDVELRCDPISGHTALYWYRQSLGQGLEFLIYFQGNSAPDKSGLPSDRFSAERTGGSVSTLTIQRTQQEDSAVYLCASSQSGGGNTIYFGEGSWLTVV.

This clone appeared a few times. Here the CDR3 DNA reads TGTGCCTGGGCGGGACTAGCGAACACCGGGGAGCTGTTTTTT. Its protein is CAWAGLANTGELFF. The chain uses TRBV30 and TRBJ2-2; 8 bases agree with TRBD2. V trimming: 5 bases; J trimming: 0 bases; junction bases outside the gene matches: 2. The germline CDR1 and CDR2 sequences are GTSNPN and SVGIG (reference sequence). The CDR3 totals 14 residues.

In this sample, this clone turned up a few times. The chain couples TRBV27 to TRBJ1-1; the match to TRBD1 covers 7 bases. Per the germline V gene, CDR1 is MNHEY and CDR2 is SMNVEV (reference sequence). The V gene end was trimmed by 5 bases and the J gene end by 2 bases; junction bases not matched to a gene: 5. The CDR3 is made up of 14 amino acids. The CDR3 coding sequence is TGTGCCAGCAGTCCGTGGGACAGCAACACTGAAGCTTTCTTT. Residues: CASSPWDSNTEAFF.

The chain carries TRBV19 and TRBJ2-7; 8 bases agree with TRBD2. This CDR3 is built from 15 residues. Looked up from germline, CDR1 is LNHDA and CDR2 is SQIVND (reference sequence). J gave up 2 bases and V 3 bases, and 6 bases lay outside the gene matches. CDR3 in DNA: TGTGCCAGTAGTATTTCACGGGGGGGAACCTACGAGCAGTACTTC. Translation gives CASSISRGGTYEQYF.

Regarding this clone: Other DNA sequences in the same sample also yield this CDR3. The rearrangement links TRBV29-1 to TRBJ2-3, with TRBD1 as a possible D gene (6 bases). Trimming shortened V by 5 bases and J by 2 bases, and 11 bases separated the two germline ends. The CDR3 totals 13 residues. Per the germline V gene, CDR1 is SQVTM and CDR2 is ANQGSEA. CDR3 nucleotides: TGCAGCGTTTCGACAGGAACCACAGATACGCAGTATTTT. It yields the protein CSVSTGTTDTQYF.

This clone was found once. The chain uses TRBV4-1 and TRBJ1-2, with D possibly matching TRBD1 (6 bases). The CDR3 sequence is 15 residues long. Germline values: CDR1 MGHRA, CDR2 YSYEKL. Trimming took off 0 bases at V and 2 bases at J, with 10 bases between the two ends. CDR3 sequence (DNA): TGCGCCAGCAGCCAAGATTTTACAGGGAACTATGGCTACACCTTC. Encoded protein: CASSQDFTGNYGYTF.

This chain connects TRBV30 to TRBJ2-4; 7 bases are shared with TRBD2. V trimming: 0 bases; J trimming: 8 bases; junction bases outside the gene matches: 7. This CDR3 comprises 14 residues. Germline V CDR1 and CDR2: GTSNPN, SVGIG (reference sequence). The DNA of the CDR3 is TGTGCCTGGAGTGTAGGACTAGAGTCGGACATTCAGTACTTC. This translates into CAWSVGLESDIQYF. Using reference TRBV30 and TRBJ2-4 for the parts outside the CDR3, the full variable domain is SQTIHQWPATLVQPVGSPLSLECTVEGTSNPNLYWYRQAAGRGLQLLFYSVGIGQISSEVPQNLSASRPQDRQFILSSKKLLLSDSGFYLCAWSVGLESDIQYFGAGTRLSVL.

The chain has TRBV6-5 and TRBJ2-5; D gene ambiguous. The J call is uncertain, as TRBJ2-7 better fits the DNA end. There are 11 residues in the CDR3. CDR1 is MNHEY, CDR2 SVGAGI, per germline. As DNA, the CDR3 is TGTGCCAGCAGGAACTCCTACGAGCAGTACTTC. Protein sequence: CASRNSYEQYF.

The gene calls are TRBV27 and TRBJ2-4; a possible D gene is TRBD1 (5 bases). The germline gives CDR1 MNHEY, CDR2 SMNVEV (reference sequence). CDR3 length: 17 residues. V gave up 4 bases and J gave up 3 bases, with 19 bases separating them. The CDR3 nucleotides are TGTGCCAGCAGTTCACCCGAGGCAGGGCCTCTCAAAAACATTCAGTACTTC. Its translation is CASSSPEAGPLKNIQYF.

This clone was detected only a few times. CDR3 residues: CASSYSGGSYEQYF. The CDR3 DNA sequence: TGTGCCAGCAGTTACTCCGGGGGTTCCTACGAGCAGTACTTC. The chain links TRBV6-6 to TRBJ2-5; TRBD2 is a possible D gene (6 bases). The J call may be wrong; the DNA end is better matched by TRBJ2-7. In germline, CDR1 is MNHNY, CDR2 SVGAGI (reference sequence). The CDR3 is made up of 14 amino acids.